The rows below give T cell receptor beta chains drawn from one sample of a study of T cell responses to AZD1222 COVID-19 vaccine. Clones were read by immunoSEQ multiplex PCR, and TCRdb kept only the in-frame ones, dropping some. The sample consists of 150,000 to 200,000 clones, over 75% of them appearing once. This specimen was peripheral blood, taken on day 0 of AZD1222 vaccination. These receptor sequences come from an adult in good health. Both conserved end residues are part of each CDR3. D genes are given only for firm matches. The listing skips clone size in some rows; elsewhere it reads once, few, many or a size class.

clone_size	v_call	j_call	d_call	cdr3_aa	cdr3_nt
-	TRBV5-5	TRBJ1-6	-	CASSLAGSSYNSPLHF	TGTGCCAGCAGCTTGGCGGGGAGCTCCTATAATTCACCCCTCCACTTT
-	TRBV19	TRBJ2-7	-	CASTPGGNPLTYEQYF	TGTGCCAGTACCCCAGGTGGGAACCCACTAACCTACGAGCAGTACTTC
-	TRBV11-2	TRBJ1-6	-	CASRPAGANSPLHF	TGTGCCAGCAGGCCTGCAGGGGCTAATTCACCCCTCCACTTT
-	TRBV20-1	TRBJ2-7	-	CSARLAPEQYF	TGCAGTGCTAGACTAGCACCCGAGCAGTACTTC
-	TRBV19	TRBJ1-5	-	CASSIALQGAFRNQPQHF	TGTGCCAGTAGTATAGCCCTGCAGGGCGCGTTTCGCAATCAGCCCCAGCATTTT
once	TRBV7-2	TRBJ2-5	-	CASSHGGNQETQYF	TGTGCCAGCAGCCATGGGGGTAACCAAGAGACCCAGTACTTC
-	TRBV25-1	TRBJ1-2	-	CASSWGDYGYTF	TGTGCCAGCAGCTGGGGTGACTATGGCTACACCTTC
-	TRBV4-2	TRBJ2-7	TRBD1	CASSQGLTGGISYEQYF	TGTGCCAGCAGCCAAGGCCTTACAGGGGGTATCTCCTACGAGCAGTACTTC
-	TRBV5-4	TRBJ2-2	TRBD2	CASSWASSGGNTGELFF	TGTGCCAGCAGCTGGGCCTCTAGCGGGGGAAACACCGGGGAGCTGTTTTTT
-	TRBV5-6	TRBJ1-1	TRBD1	CASSSTGRSRDVRAFF	TGTGCCAGCAGCTCGACAGGGAGGTCCAGGGATGTCAGAGCTTTCTTT
-	TRBV6-2/TRBV6-3	TRBJ1-1	-	CASSYAGNTEAFF	TGTGCCAGCAGTTACGCAGGGAACACTGAAGCTTTCTTT
-	TRBV5-4	TRBJ2-2	-	CASSFGFGELFF	TGTGCCAGCAGCTTCGGGTTCGGGGAGCTGTTTTTT
-	TRBV2	TRBJ1-5	TRBD1	CASSRATGGNQPQHF	TGTGCCAGCAGTCGGGCGACAGGGGGAAATCAGCCCCAGCATTTT
-	TRBV5-1	TRBJ2-3	-	CASSSSSTDTQYF	TGCGCCAGCAGCTCTTCTAGCACAGATACGCAGTATTTT
-	TRBV7-2	TRBJ2-3	TRBD1	CASSKQGSSSDTQYF	TGTGCCAGCAGCAAACAGGGGAGCTCGTCAGATACGCAGTATTTT
-	TRBV5-5	TRBJ2-7	TRBD1	CASSLQGSSYEQYF	TGTGCCAGCAGCCTACAGGGGAGCTCCTACGAGCAGTACTTC
-	TRBV7-2	TRBJ1-5	-	CASSPGSRGSNQPQHF	TGTGCCAGCAGCCCGGGTTCGCGTGGGAGCAATCAGCCCCAGCATTTT
once	TRBV5-6	TRBJ1-4	TRBD1	CASSYRQGGIEKLFF	TGTGCCAGCAGCTACAGACAGGGGGGGATTGAAAAACTGTTTTTT
-	TRBV11-2	TRBJ2-7	TRBD2	CASSSGTSGYEQYF	TGTGCCAGCAGCTCAGGGACTAGCGGCTACGAGCAGTACTTC
-	TRBV6-6	TRBJ1-5	-	CASSTDPQHF	TGTGCCAGCAGTACGGACCCCCAGCATTTT
-	TRBV3-1/TRBV3-2	TRBJ2-7	-	CASSQGYEQYF	TGTGCCAGCAGCCAAGGGTATGAGCAGTACTTC
-	TRBV5-4	TRBJ1-6	-	CASSGIGGAGSPLHF	TGTGCCAGCAGCGGGATAGGGGGGGCCGGTTCACCCCTCCACTTT
once	TRBV18	TRBJ2-2	-	CASSPPSRRTYTGELFF	TGTGCCAGCTCACCCCCCTCGAGACGGACGTACACCGGGGAGCTGTTTTTT
-	TRBV7-6	TRBJ1-1	-	CASSLDPGPGAEAFF	TGTGCCAGCAGCTTAGACCCGGGCCCCGGCGCTGAAGCTTTCTTT
-	TRBV4-1	TRBJ2-2	-	CASSPGWGGTGELFF	TGCGCCAGCAGCCCCGGATGGGGCGGCACCGGGGAGCTGTTTTTT
-	TRBV9	TRBJ1-3	-	CASSVVPDSGNTIYF	TGTGCCAGCAGCGTAGTTCCGGACTCTGGAAACACCATATATTTT
-	TRBV5-5	TRBJ1-4	-	CASSLNNGKTNEKLFF	TGTGCCAGCAGCTTGAATAACGGAAAGACTAATGAAAAACTGTTTTTT
once	TRBV7-3	TRBJ1-1	TRBD1	CASSLQTGDEAFF	TGTGCCAGCAGCCTACAGACAGGGGATGAAGCTTTCTTT
-	TRBV7-2	TRBJ1-6	TRBD1	CASSTRTGANSPLHF	TGTGCCAGCAGCACTCGGACAGGGGCCAATTCACCCCTCCACTTT
few	TRBV14	TRBJ1-1	-	CASSQQGALNTEAFF	TGTGCCAGCAGCCAACAGGGAGCATTAAACACTGAAGCTTTCTTT
-	TRBV6-5	TRBJ1-2	-	CASRPRGSYGYTF	TGTGCCAGCAGACCAAGGGGAAGCTATGGCTACACCTTC
-	TRBV5-6	TRBJ2-3	-	CASSPWLSNTDTQYF	TGTGCCAGCAGCCCCTGGTTATCCAACACAGATACGCAGTATTTT
-	TRBV14	TRBJ1-6	-	CASSQGGVGSPLHF	TGTGCCAGCAGCCAAGGAGGGGTGGGTTCACCCCTCCACTTT
-	TRBV11-3	TRBJ1-2	TRBD1	CASSLTDRGTLSYGYTF	TGTGCCAGCAGCTTAACGGACAGGGGGACCTTGAGCTATGGCTACACCTTC
-	TRBV6-5	TRBJ1-4	-	CASSQEGLTNEKLFF	TGTGCCAGCAGCCAAGAGGGCCTCACCAATGAAAAACTGTTTTTT
-	TRBV4-1	TRBJ2-1	-	CASSQALSQQSPLRMKQFF	TGCGCCAGCAGCCAAGCACTCTCACAACAGTCCCCACTTAGGATGAAACAGTTCTTC
-	TRBV6-1	TRBJ1-6	-	CASSEQGTGSHNSPLHF	TGTGCCAGCAGTGAACAAGGGACGGGGAGTCATAATTCACCCCTCCACTTT
-	TRBV6-5	TRBJ1-3	-	CASSYSGPGKDF	TGTGCCAGCAGTTACTCGGGGCCGGGGAAGGATTTT
-	TRBV5-5	TRBJ1-5	-	CASSPGGQFNQPQHF	TGTGCCAGCAGCCCTGGGGGTCAGTTCAATCAGCCCCAGCATTTT
-	TRBV7-2	TRBJ2-5	TRBD2	CASSLRGTTQETQYF	TGTGCCAGCAGCTTACGGGGGACTACCCAAGAGACCCAGTACTTC
-	TRBV5-1	TRBJ1-2	-	CASSLARTEYGYTF	TGCGCCAGCAGCTTGGCTCGGACAGAGTATGGCTACACCTTC
-	TRBV7-9	TRBJ1-1	TRBD1	CASSFGTAEAFF	TGTGCCAGCAGCTTCGGGACAGCTGAAGCTTTCTTT
-	TRBV14	TRBJ2-3	-	CASSLGTDTQYF	TGTGCCAGCAGCCTCGGCACAGATACGCAGTATTTT
-	TRBV7-6	TRBJ2-7	TRBD2	CASSPRRWAGRTSGVYEQYF	TGTGCCAGCAGCCCCCGGCGGTGGGCAGGGCGGACTAGCGGGGTATACGAGCAGTACTTC
-	TRBV7-2	TRBJ2-3	-	CASSRARGGTDTQYF	TGTGCCAGCAGTCGCGCGCGGGGCGGCACAGATACGCAGTATTTT
-	TRBV5-5	TRBJ2-6	TRBD1	CASSYYRGDSGANVLTF	TGTGCCAGCAGCTACTACAGGGGAGACTCTGGGGCCAACGTCCTGACTTTC
-	TRBV19	TRBJ1-5	-	CASSGPGNQPQHF	TGTGCCAGTAGTGGTCCGGGCAATCAGCCCCAGCATTTT
-	TRBV6-5	TRBJ2-7	-	CASSPRTPSPYEQYF	TGTGCCAGCAGTCCCCGGACCCCAAGCCCCTACGAGCAGTACTTC
-	TRBV7-2	TRBJ2-2	TRBD2	CASSLEGLATGELFF	TGTGCCAGCAGCTTAGAGGGACTAGCCACCGGGGAGCTGTTTTTT
-	TRBV13	TRBJ1-1	-	CASSLAGGNTEAFF	TGTGCCAGCAGCTTAGCCGGGGGGAACACTGAAGCTTTCTTT
-	TRBV6-4	TRBJ2-4	TRBD2	CARLRTSGGIAKNIQYF	TGTGCCAGATTGAGGACTAGCGGGGGGATAGCCAAAAACATTCAGTACTTC
-	TRBV5-1	TRBJ2-5	-	CASSSNRETQYF	TGCGCCAGCAGCTCCAACCGGGAGACCCAGTACTTC
-	TRBV5-1	TRBJ2-7	-	CASSSFPGGYEQYF	TGCGCCAGCAGCTCCTTTCCCGGAGGCTACGAGCAGTACTTC
-	TRBV6-6	TRBJ1-5	-	CASSYLPDNQPQHF	TGTGCCAGCAGTTACCTACCGGATAATCAGCCCCAGCATTTT
-	TRBV5-5	TRBJ2-7	-	CASRERSSYEQYF	TGTGCCAGCAGGGAAAGGAGCTCCTACGAGCAGTACTTC